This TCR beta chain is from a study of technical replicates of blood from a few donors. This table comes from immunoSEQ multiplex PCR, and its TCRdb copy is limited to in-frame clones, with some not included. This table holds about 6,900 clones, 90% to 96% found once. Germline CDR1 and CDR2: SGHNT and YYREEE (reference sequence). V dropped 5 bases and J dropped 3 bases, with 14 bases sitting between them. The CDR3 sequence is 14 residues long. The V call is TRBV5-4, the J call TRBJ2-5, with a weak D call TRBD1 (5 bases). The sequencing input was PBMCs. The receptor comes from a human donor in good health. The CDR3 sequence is CASRTANFEETQYF. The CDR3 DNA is TGTGCCAGCAGGACAGCCAACTTTGAAGAGACCCAGTACTTC.